This T cell receptor (beta chain) appears in the sequencing data of a study of blood T cell repertoires in COVID-19. In the study overall: From the United States, Italy and Spain came samples of acute and convalescent COVID-19.

Trimming removed 1 base from V and 3 bases from J; junction bases left unmatched: 11. CDR3 length equals 17 residues. The germline gives CDR1 MNHEY, CDR2 SVGEGT. Each participant's cohort was designated according to participant-reported clinical history. Measured with immunoSEQ multiplex PCR; TCRdb has only the in-frame clones, and not every one. The sample shows 270,000 or so clones, approximately 84% of them seen only once. The TCR was taken from a middle-aged man who had recovered from COVID-19. This chain joins TRBV6-2 or TRBV6-3 and TRBJ2-7, with 8 bases identical to TRBD1. The specimen was PBMCs or T cells enriched from blood (not recorded which). DNA for the CDR3: TGTGCCAGCAGTTACTTGAAAGGACAGGGCACCAACTACGAGCAGTACTTC. This translates into CASSYLKGQGTNYEQYF.